This is a list of T cell receptor beta chains from one sample in a study of regulatory T cells in long-lasting Graves disease. TCRdb analysed the multiplex PCR reads with MiXCR anew, one entry per CDR3 protein. The sample lists about 470,000 distinct CDR3 sequences, more than 20% seen once, with less than 9% in the top ten. The sequencing here drew on peripheral blood mononuclear cells (PBMCs), taken when the disease was refractory, from a patient treated with antithyroid drugs. The receptors originated from a female donor with Graves disease. CDR3s include the opening cysteine and the closing phenylalanine or tryptophan. D genes are given only for firm matches. The size of a clone is reported for some rows only, either as once, few or many, or as a class for expanded clones.

.	TRBJ1-2	TRBD1	TRBV9	CASTTGAFEKGYTF	TGTGCCAGCACAACAGGGGCGTTTGAGAAAGGCTACACCTTC
many	TRBJ2-5	TRBD2	TRBV20-1	CSARLAASQETQYF	TGCAGTGCTCGACTAGCGGCCAGCCAAGAGACCCAGTACTTC
few	TRBJ2-2	TRBD2	TRBV20-1	CSAPASGRGGELFF	TGCAGTGCTCCTGCGAGCGGGAGAGGTGGGGAGCTGTTTTTT
few	TRBJ2-2	TRBD1	TRBV29-1	CSVSGGQGTAGELFF	TGCAGCGTTTCTGGGGGACAGGGGACGGCCGGGGAGCTGTTTTTT
many	TRBJ2-7	.	TRBV6-5	CASSYSLIGYEQYF	TGTGCCAGCAGTTACTCGTTAATAGGCTACGAGCAGTACTTC
.	TRBJ1-2	TRBD1	TRBV10-3	CAIRDRKGSGYTF	TGTGCCATCAGGGACAGGAAAGGCTCTGGCTACACCTTC
.	TRBJ2-1	.	TRBV5-1	CASSLDLGDEQFF	TGCGCCAGCAGCTTGGACCTAGGTGATGAGCAGTTCTTC
many	TRBJ2-7	.	TRBV2	CASSLSGAKSYTHSYEQYF	TGTGCCAGTTCCCTTAGCGGAGCAAAGAGTTATACTCACTCCTACGAGCAGTACTTC
many	TRBJ2-7	.	TRBV6-1	CASSPGTEQYF	TGTGCCAGCAGCCCCGGGACCGAGCAGTACTTC
few	TRBJ2-7	TRBD1	TRBV7-9	CASSYRDRPYEQYF	TGTGCCAGCAGCTACCGGGACAGGCCCTACGAGCAGTACTTC
many	TRBJ2-7	TRBD2	TRBV29-1	CSGGGGGTYEQYF	TGCAGCGGCGGCGGGGGGGGGACCTACGAGCAGTACTTC
.	TRBJ1-4	.	TRBV7-9	CASSGGLPGHEKLFF	TGTGCCAGCAGCGGGGGTTTGCCCGGCCATGAAAAACTGTTTTTT
many	TRBJ2-4	.	TRBV5-1	CASSVDSKNIQYF	TGCGCCAGCAGCGTGGACAGCAAAAACATTCAGTACTTC
few	TRBJ2-7	.	TRBV7-3	CASSLRPGYLYEQYF	TGTGCCAGCAGCTTAAGGCCAGGGTACCTGTACGAGCAGTACTTC
.	TRBJ2-1	TRBD2	TRBV13	CAGSWTRINEQFF	TGTGCCGGCAGCTGGACTAGGATCAATGAGCAGTTCTTC
many	TRBJ2-5	.	TRBV7-2	CASSPMVAKETQYF	TGTGCCAGCAGCCCCATGGTAGCCAAGGAGACCCAGTACTTC
few	TRBJ1-1	.	TRBV19	CASNVGNTEAFF	TGTGCCAGTAACGTGGGGAACACTGAAGCTTTCTTT
few	TRBJ2-3	.	TRBV3-1	CASSQDSGGSITDTQYF	TGTGCCAGCAGCCAAGACTCGGGCGGCAGTATCACAGATACGCAGTATTTT
.	TRBJ1-5	.	TRBV6-5	CASSYRGTRWDQPQHF	TGTGCCAGCAGTTACAGGGGGACACGGTGGGATCAGCCCCAGCATTTT
many	TRBJ1-4	.	TRBV20-1	CSARDSHNEKLFF	TGCAGTGCTAGAGACAGCCATAATGAAAAACTGTTTTTT
few	TRBJ1-2	.	TRBV4-1	CASSQERAEANYGYTF	TGCGCCAGCAGCCAGGAAAGGGCCGAAGCTAACTATGGCTACACCTTC
few	TRBJ2-2	.	TRBV12-3/TRBV12-4	CASVRASNTGELFF	TGTGCCAGCGTTCGGGCCTCGAACACCGGGGAGCTGTTTTTT
many	TRBJ2-5	.	TRBV5-6	CASSLGTTVETQYF	TGTGCCAGCAGCTTGGGAACAACCGTGGAGACCCAGTACTTC
.	TRBJ2-6	.	TRBV12-3/TRBV12-4	CASLKATISGANVLTF	TGTGCCAGCCTGAAGGCCACCATCTCGGGGGCCAACGTCCTGACTTTC
many	TRBJ1-1	.	TRBV27	CASRPGVSITEAFF	TGTGCCAGCAGACCAGGGGTCTCAATCACTGAAGCTTTCTTT
few	TRBJ2-7	TRBD2	TRBV20-1	CSATIQTSGSGYEQYF	TGCAGTGCTACAATACAAACTAGCGGGAGCGGCTACGAGCAGTACTTC
many	TRBJ2-7	.	TRBV19	CASSIGPHSNYEQYF	TGTGCCAGTAGTATCGGCCCCCACAGCAACTACGAGCAGTACTTC
few	TRBJ1-1	TRBD1	TRBV2	CASSHDRDRNADTEPSF	TGTGCCAGCAGCCACGACAGGGATCGGAACGCGGACACTGAACCTTCCTTT
few	TRBJ2-7	.	TRBV20-1	CSAVDRQDPSEQYF	TGCAGTGCCGTCGATCGGCAGGACCCCTCCGAGCAGTACTTC
.	TRBJ1-1	TRBD1	TRBV5-1	CASSLPTDRVATEAFF	TGCGCCAGCAGCTTGCCAACTGACAGGGTGGCCACTGAAGCTTTCTTT
few	TRBJ2-7	TRBD2	TRBV27	CASSYTSVHEQYF	TGTGCCAGCAGCTATACTAGCGTCCACGAGCAGTACTTC
many	TRBJ1-2	.	TRBV28	CASTKNRSQGYTF	TGTGCCAGTACGAAAAACAGGTCTCAGGGCTACACCTTC
few	TRBJ1-3	.	TRBV6-1	CASTTGSSGNTIYF	TGTGCCAGCACTACCGGGAGCTCTGGAAACACCATATATTTT
.	TRBJ2-1	.	TRBV6-5	CASSFGRAYNEQFF	TGTGCCAGCAGTTTCGGACGGGCCTACAATGAGCAGTTCTTC
many	TRBJ1-1	.	TRBV7-6	CASSPVVRGPTAEAFF	TGTGCCAGCAGCCCCGTTGTGAGGGGCCCAACCGCTGAAGCTTTCTTT
.	TRBJ1-1	TRBD1	TRBV29-1	CSVNGVQGAQDTEAFF	TGCAGCGTTAATGGGGTACAGGGGGCGCAGGACACTGAAGCTTTCTTT
.	TRBJ1-4	.	TRBV20-1	CSASSGEEKLFF	TGCAGTGCTAGTTCAGGGGAAGAAAAACTGTTTTTT
.	TRBJ1-5	TRBD1	TRBV20-1	CSARDRDRDSNQPQHF	TGCAGTGCTAGGGACCGGGACAGAGATAGCAATCAGCCCCAGCATTTT
few	TRBJ2-3	TRBD2	TRBV5-1	CASLSGTFSTDTQYF	TGCGCCAGCCTTAGCGGGACATTTAGCACAGATACGCAGTATTTT
many	TRBJ1-1	.	TRBV20-1	CSADTGSLNTEAFF	TGCAGTGCGGACACAGGGTCTTTGAACACTGAAGCTTTCTTT
.	TRBJ2-4	.	TRBV6-1	CASRENIQYF	TGTGCCAGCAGGGAAAACATTCAGTACTTC
few	TRBJ2-7	TRBD1	TRBV2	CASSGGPRDRTYEQYF	TGTGCCAGCAGTGGTGGACCCCGGGACAGAACCTACGAGCAGTACTTC
many	TRBJ1-2	.	TRBV6-1	CASSKGRSNYGYTF	TGTGCCAGCAGTAAGGGGAGGTCCAACTATGGCTACACCTTC
few	TRBJ1-6	.	TRBV30	CAWSLWSSNSPLHF	TGTGCCTGGAGCTTGTGGTCATCAAATTCACCCCTCCACTTT
.	TRBJ1-3	.	TRBV6-5	CASSLTTAFAGNTIYF	TGTGCCAGCAGTTTAACCACAGCATTTGCTGGAAACACCATATATTTT
many	TRBJ2-7	TRBD1	TRBV2	CASSLGQGGGYEQYF	TGTGCCAGCAGCCTCGGACAGGGAGGCGGCTACGAGCAGTACTTC
.	TRBJ2-7	.	TRBV13	CASSLRVAGSYEQYF	TGTGCCAGCAGCTTAAGGGTAGCTGGGTCCTACGAGCAGTACTTC
.	TRBJ2-7	TRBD2	TRBV5-5	CASSLGLAGGTYEQYF	TGTGCCAGCAGCTTGGGACTAGCGGGGGGAACCTACGAGCAGTACTTC
.	TRBJ2-7	TRBD2	TRBV4-2	CASSPQAGPYEQYF	TGTGCCAGCAGCCCCCAAGCGGGACCCTACGAGCAGTACTTC
many	TRBJ2-7	.	TRBV28	CASRPGGGGGGEQYF	TGTGCCAGCAGACCCGGAGGGGGGGGGGGAGGAGAGCAGTACTTC
few	TRBJ2-7	TRBD1	TRBV5-1	CASSSGQGFHEQYF	TGCGCCAGCAGTTCGGGACAGGGCTTTCACGAGCAGTACTTC
many	TRBJ2-7	.	TRBV5-1	CASSLEGRSYEQYF	TGCGCCAGCAGCTTGGAGGGCAGGAGCTACGAGCAGTACTTC
few	TRBJ2-5	.	TRBV6-1	CASGTVETQYF	TGTGCCAGCGGGACCGTAGAGACCCAGTACTTC